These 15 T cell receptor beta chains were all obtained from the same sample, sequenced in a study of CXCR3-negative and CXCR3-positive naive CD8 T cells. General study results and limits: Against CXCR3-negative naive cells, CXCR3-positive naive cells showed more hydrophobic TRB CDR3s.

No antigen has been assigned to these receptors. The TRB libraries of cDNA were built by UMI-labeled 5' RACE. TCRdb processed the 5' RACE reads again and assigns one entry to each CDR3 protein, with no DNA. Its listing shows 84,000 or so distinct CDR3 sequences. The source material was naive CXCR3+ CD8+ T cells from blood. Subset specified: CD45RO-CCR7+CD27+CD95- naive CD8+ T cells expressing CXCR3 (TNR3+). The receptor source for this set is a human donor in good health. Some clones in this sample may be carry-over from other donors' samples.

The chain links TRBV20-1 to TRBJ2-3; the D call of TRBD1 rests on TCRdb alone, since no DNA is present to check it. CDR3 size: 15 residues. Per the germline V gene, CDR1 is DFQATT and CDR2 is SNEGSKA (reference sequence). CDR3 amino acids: CSARSDRRSTDTQYF.

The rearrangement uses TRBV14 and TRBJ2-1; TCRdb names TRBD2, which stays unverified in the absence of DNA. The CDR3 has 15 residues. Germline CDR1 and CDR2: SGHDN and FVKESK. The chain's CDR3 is CASSQGISGGNEQFF. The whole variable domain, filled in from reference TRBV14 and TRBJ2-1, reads EAGVTQFPSHSVIEKGQTVTLRCDPISGHDNLYWYRRVMGKEIKFLLHFVKESKQDESGMPNNRFLAERTGGTYSTLKVQPAELEDSGVYFCASSQGISGGNEQFFGPGTRLTVL.

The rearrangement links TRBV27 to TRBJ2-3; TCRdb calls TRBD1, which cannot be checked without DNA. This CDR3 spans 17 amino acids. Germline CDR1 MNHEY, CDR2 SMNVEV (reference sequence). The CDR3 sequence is CASSLPAGSGGTDTQYF.

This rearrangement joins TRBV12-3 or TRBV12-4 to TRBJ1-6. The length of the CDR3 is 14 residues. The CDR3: CASSFGSRNSPLHF.

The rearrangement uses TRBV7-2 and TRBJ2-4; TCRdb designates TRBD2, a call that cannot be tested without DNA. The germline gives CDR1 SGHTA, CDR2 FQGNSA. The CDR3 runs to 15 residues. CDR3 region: CASSFLGREENIQYF. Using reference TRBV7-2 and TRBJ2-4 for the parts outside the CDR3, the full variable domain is GAGVSQSPSNKVTEKGKDVELRCDPISGHTALYWYRQSLGQGLEFLIYFQGNSAPDKSGLPSDRFSAERTGGSVSTLTIQRTQQEDSAVYLCASSFLGREENIQYFGAGTRLSVL.

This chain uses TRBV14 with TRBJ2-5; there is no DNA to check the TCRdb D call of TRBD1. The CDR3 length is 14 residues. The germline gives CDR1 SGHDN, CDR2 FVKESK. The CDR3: CASSQAWGVKTQYF.

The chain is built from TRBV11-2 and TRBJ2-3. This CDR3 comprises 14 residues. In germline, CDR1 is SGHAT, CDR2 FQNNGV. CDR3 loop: CASSSAGPRDTQYF.

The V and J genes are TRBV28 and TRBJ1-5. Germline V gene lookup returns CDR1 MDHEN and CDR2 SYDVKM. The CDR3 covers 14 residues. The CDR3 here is CASSLGRSNQPQHF. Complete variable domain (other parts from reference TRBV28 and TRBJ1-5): DVKVTQSSRYLVKRTGEKVFLECVQDMDHENMFWYRQDPGLGLRLIYFSYDVKMKEKGDIPEGYSVSREKKERFSLILESASTNQTSMYLCASSLGRSNQPQHFGDGTRLSIL.

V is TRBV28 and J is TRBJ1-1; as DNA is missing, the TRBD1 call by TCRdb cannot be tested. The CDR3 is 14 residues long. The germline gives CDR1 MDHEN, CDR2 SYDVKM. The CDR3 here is CASSLSGGGTEAFF.

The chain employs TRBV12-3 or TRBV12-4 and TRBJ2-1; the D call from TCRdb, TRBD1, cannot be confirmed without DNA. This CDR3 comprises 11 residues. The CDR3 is CASSELGTPKF.

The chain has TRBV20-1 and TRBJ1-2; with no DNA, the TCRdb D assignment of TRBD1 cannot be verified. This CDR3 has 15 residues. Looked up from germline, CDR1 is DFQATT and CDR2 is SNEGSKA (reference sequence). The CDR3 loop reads CSARGGELGDYGYTF.

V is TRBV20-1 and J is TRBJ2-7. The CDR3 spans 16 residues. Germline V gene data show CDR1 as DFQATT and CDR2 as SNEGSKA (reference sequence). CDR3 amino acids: CSANLVIESSLYEQYF.

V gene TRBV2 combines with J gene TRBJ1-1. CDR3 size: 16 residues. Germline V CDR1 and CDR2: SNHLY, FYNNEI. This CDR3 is CASSEATGIMNTEAFF. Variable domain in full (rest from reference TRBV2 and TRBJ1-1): EPEVTQTPSHQVTQMGQEVILRCVPISNHLYFYWYRQILGQKVEFLVSFYNNEISEKSEIFDDQFSVERPDGSNFTLKIRSTKLEDSAMYFCASSEATGIMNTEAFFGQGTRLTVV.

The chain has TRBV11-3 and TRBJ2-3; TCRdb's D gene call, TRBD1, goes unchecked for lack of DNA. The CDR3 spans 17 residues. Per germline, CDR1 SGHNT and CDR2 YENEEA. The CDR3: CASSLEDRGRRTDTQYF.

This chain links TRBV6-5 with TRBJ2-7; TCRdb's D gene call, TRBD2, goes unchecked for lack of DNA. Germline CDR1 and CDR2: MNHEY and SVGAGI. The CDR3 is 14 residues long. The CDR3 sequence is CASSRLAEAYEQYF.